The 16 T cell receptor beta chains in this list originate from one sample, sequenced in a study of CD8 T cell repertoires and HIV-1 epitope variants. Antigen specificity for these receptors is unknown. Using immunoSEQ multiplex PCR, the repertoire was profiled, and TCRdb retains in-frame clones only, with some absent. Of around 6,300 clones listed, about 65% are singletons. The source material was cultured CD8+ T cells derived from PBMCs. These receptors were collected from a male donor with HIV.

The chain joins TRBV28 to TRBJ2-4; no firm D call. Deletions cut 1 base from V and 5 bases from J, with 15 bases between. Germline loops: CDR1 MDHEN, CDR2 SYDVKM. There are 16 residues in the CDR3. The CDR3 spells CASSLYSTAFQNIQYF. The CDR3 nucleotides are TGTGCCAGCAGTTTATATTCGACGGCCTTTCAAAACATTCAGTACTTC.

This clone was recorded once. The chain joins TRBV7-2 to TRBJ1-1, with D possibly matching TRBD1 (6 bases). This CDR3 spans 14 amino acids. Germline V lookup: CDR1 SGHTA, CDR2 FQGNSA. Trimming took 6 bases from V and 5 from J, leaving 16 bases between them. CDR3 nucleotide sequence: TGTGCCAGCAGTGCAACAACAGGGAGAACTGAAGCTTTCTTT. It specifies CASSATTGRTEAFF.

The V call is TRBV9, the J call TRBJ1-5; no definite D call. Germline CDR1 and CDR2: SGDLS and YYNGEE. V dropped 2 bases and J dropped 6 bases, with 18 bases sitting between them. CDR3 length: 16 amino acids. The CDR3 DNA reads as TGTGCCAGCAGCGTGGGAGGTTCCAACTCGGGTCAGCCCCAGCATTTT. This translates into CASSVGGSNSGQPQHF.

The chain is built from TRBV18 and TRBJ2-1; D is unclear. Germline V CDR1 and CDR2: KGHSH, LQKENI. The V end lost 2 bases, the J end lost 0 bases, and 8 bases lay between the germline ends. The CDR3 loop spans 15 amino acids. The chain's CDR3 is CASSPVGTSYNEQFF. The CDR3 bases are TGTGCCAGCTCACCAGTGGGAACCTCCTACAATGAGCAGTTCTTC.

The chain couples TRBV2 to TRBJ1-4; no reliable D call. This CDR3 comprises 15 residues. V lost 5 bases and J lost 5, with 15 bases in between. Germline CDR1 and CDR2: SNHLY and FYNNEI. CDR3 DNA: TGTGCCAGCAGTCGTACCGGGATATTAAATGAAAAACTGTTTTTT. Protein: CASSRTGILNEKLFF.

The rearrangement links TRBV27 to TRBJ2-1; 8 nucleotides line up with TRBD2. V shed 6 bases, J shed 8 bases, and the junction held 12 bases outside the gene matches. The CDR3 contains 15 residues. The germline CDR1 and CDR2 sequences are MNHEY and SMNVEV (reference sequence). In DNA, the CDR3 is TGTGCCAGCAGAATAGCGGGACGGGGTTTGGATGAGCAGTTCTTC. This codes for CASRIAGRGLDEQFF.

This clone was counted between two and nine times. This chain connects TRBV2 to TRBJ2-7; TRBD1 is a possible D gene (6 bases). This CDR3 is 13 amino acids long. CDR1 SNHLY and CDR2 FYNNEI come from the germline V gene. V gave up 6 bases and J gave up 5 bases, with 14 bases separating them. CDR3 sequence (DNA): TGTGCCAGCAGAGGGACACCCTATAACGAGCAGTACTTC. Encoded protein: CASRGTPYNEQYF.

This clone has just a few counts. V is TRBV30 and J is TRBJ2-7, with 8 bases identical to TRBD1. Looked up from germline, CDR1 is GTSNPN and CDR2 is SVGIG (reference sequence). This CDR3 is built from 12 residues. Losses at the gene ends were 2 bases for V and 3 bases for J; bases not matched to a gene: 0. The CDR3 DNA is TGTGCCTGGAGTACAGGGGGCTACGAGCAGTACTTC. This gives the protein CAWSTGGYEQYF.

The V call is TRBV4-1, the J call TRBJ1-2; 10 nucleotides line up with TRBD1. The V segment lost 0 bases and the J segment 3 bases; nucleotides outside the gene matches: 7. CDR1 MGHRA and CDR2 YSYEKL come from the germline V gene. The CDR3 loop spans 17 amino acids. In DNA form, the CDR3 reads TGCGCCAGCAGCCAAGATCGACAGGGGGCTCAGGACTATGGCTACACCTTC. As protein: CASSQDRQGAQDYGYTF.

The chain links TRBV5-4 to TRBJ2-1; D is unclear. Trimming took 0 bases from V and 5 from J, leaving 6 bases between them. The CDR3 is 13 residues long. In germline, CDR1 is SGHNT, CDR2 YYREEE (reference sequence). In nucleotides, the CDR3 is TGTGCCAGCAGCTTGGTCAGCCACAATGAGCAGTTCTTC. It yields the protein CASSLVSHNEQFF.

The chain combines TRBV6-1 with TRBJ2-1, with D unresolved. The CDR3 contains 8 residues. Germline assignment: CDR1 MNHNS and CDR2 SASEGT. The CDR3 region is CAWNEQFF. The CDR3 coding sequence is TGTGCATGGAATGAGCAGTTCTTC.

The chain couples TRBV4-2 to TRBJ2-7; 7 bases align to TRBD1. The trim removed 2 bases at V and 5 bases at J, leaving 3 bases unmatched. The CDR3 is 13 residues long. Germline V gene lookup returns CDR1 LGHNA and CDR2 YNFKEQ. CDR3 sequence reads: CASSQTGVNEQYF. CDR3 nucleotide sequence: TGTGCCAGCAGCCAAACAGGGGTCAACGAGCAGTACTTC.

This clone was counted a single time. The CDR3 protein is CASSGTGGIQPQHF. For the CDR3, the DNA is TGTGCCAGCTCTGGGACAGGGGGCATTCAGCCCCAGCATTTT. V is TRBV27 and J is TRBJ1-5; 12 positions agree with TRBD1. V shed 8 bases, J shed 6 bases, and the junction held 5 bases outside the gene matches. The germline V gene has CDR1 MNHEY and CDR2 SMNVEV (reference sequence). The CDR3 loop spans 14 amino acids.

Comment on this clone: At one of its ends the junction is not consistent with the germline gene, which may arise from a read error. The same CDR3 arises from other DNA sequences in this sample as well. The rearrangement links TRBV5-4 to TRBJ1-2; no clear D. Germline CDR1 and CDR2: SGHNT and YYREEE (reference sequence). This CDR3 region has 16 residues. CDR3 nucleotide sequence: TGCGCCAGCAGCCAAGATCCCCCAGACTTGGACTATGGCTACACCTTC. This codes for CASSQDPPDLDYGYTF.

CDR3 bases: TGTGCCAGCAGCTTACCGGGGAACTATGGCTACACCTTC. It specifies CASSLPGNYGYTF. The chain couples TRBV7-9 to TRBJ1-2; D is unclear. Germline CDR1 SEHNR, CDR2 FQNEAQ (reference sequence). V gave up 2 bases and J gave up 2 bases, with 6 bases separating them. The CDR3 has 13 amino acids.

The rearrangement joins TRBV6-6 to TRBJ2-7; a possible D gene is TRBD1 (7 bases). CDR1 MNHNY and CDR2 SVGAGI come from the germline V gene (reference sequence). CDR3 length: 14 residues. Trimming removed 7 bases from V and 2 bases from J, with 15 bases in between. The CDR3 loop is CASNQGGRAYEQYF. Written as DNA, the CDR3 is TGTGCCAGCAATCAGGGGGGACGGGCCTACGAGCAGTACTTC.